This TCR beta chain was found in a study of shared clonotypes between healthy human individuals. Comment on this clone: Its specificity is not known.

Overall study findings and caveats: Naive subsets tended to show greater estimated richness than memory subsets. Between a handful of donors, naive CD4 clonotypes were shared at a level of about 5%.

Germline CDR1 and CDR2: MGHRA and YSYEKL. Trimming removed 0 bases at V and 7 bases at J, with 15 bases between. This CDR3 has 15 amino acids. Replicate PCRs run on sorted subsets employed 200 ng DNA, roughly 30,000 T cell genomes. As handled by the study authors: ImmunoSEQ yielded junction-only sequences lacking quality scores, so filtering differed. Assay used: immunoSEQ multiplex PCR; TCRdb lists only in-frame clones, some missing. That table gives V, J and clone size, and the DNA gave D and trimming. In the table there are roughly 2,500,000 clones, roughly 93% of which are singletons. This rearrangement joins TRBV4-1 to TRBJ2-5; D gene uncertain. What was sequenced was naive CD4+ T cells from PBMCs. The subset is: CD45RA+ positively selected. This TCR was recovered from a man aged 18 to 29 in good health. Some clones in this sample may be carry-over from other donors' samples. Here the CDR3 reads CASSQDIIRSGTQYF. CDR3 DNA sequence: TGCGCCAGCAGCCAAGATATAATCCGCTCCGGGACCCAGTACTTC.